A single sample gave rise to the 3 T cell receptor beta chains below, sequenced in a study of T-cell reconstitution after alpha-beta-depleted transplantation in children. Using unique molecular identifiers, the investigators prepared the TCRbeta library. One entry per CDR3 protein, called by TCRdb with MiXCR from the PCR reads. The sample shows about 91,000 distinct CDR3 sequences, roughly 8.4% of them seen only once. The sample was PBMCs from the stem cell graft donor, taken from the stem cell graft. Receptors originate from a human donor who donated a stem cell graft to a child with congenital amegakaryocytic thrombocytopenia.

This clonotype showed up many times. The V and J genes are TRBV12-3 or TRBV12-4 and TRBJ2-3; no definite D call. This CDR3 is built from 14 residues. V lost 5 bases and J lost 7, with 16 bases in between. The chain's CDR3 is CASSHSHVFNTQYF. The CDR3 bases are TGTGCCAGCAGTCATTCCCACGTCTTCAATACGCAGTATTTT.

This clonotype has at least ten counts. The V and J genes are TRBV5-5 and TRBJ1-1; D gene ambiguous. Trimming pared 2 bases from V and 5 bases from J, leaving 19 bases between. Germline V CDR1 and CDR2: SGHKS, YYEKEE (reference sequence). The CDR3 loop spans 16 amino acids. Here the CDR3 DNA reads TGTGCCAGCAGCTTATGGCTCGGAGGGATACGAACTGAAGCTTTCTTT. Its protein is CASSLWLGGIRTEAFF. Variable domain in full (rest from reference TRBV5-5 and TRBJ1-1): DAGVTQSPTHLIKTRGQQVTLRCSPISGHKSVSWYQQVLGQGPQFIFQYYEKEERGRGNFPDRFSARQFPNYSSELNVNALLLGDSALYLCASSLWLGGIRTEAFFGQGTRLTVV.

This clonotype came up many times. This chain joins TRBV27 and TRBJ1-2; no clear D. Trimming removed 0 bases at V and 6 bases at J, with 14 bases between. Germline V gene data show CDR1 as MNHEY and CDR2 as SMNVEV (reference sequence). The CDR3 covers 15 residues. CDR3 sequence: CASSLSRALGDGYTF. The DNA for the CDR3 is TGTGCCAGCAGTTTATCTAGGGCCCTCGGAGATGGCTACACCTTC.